The next 7 T cell receptor beta chains were all read from a single sample in a study of shared clonotypes between healthy human individuals. CD45RO-negative, CCR7-positively selected cells formed the naive CD8 fraction, excluding terminally differentiated effector memory CD45RA+ cells. Libraries were prepared by immunoSEQ multiplex PCR; TCRdb keeps only in-frame clonotypes and omits some of them. Of around 600,000 clones listed, approximately 95% were seen once; the top ten hold about 0.11%. Sequencing used naive CD8+ T cells sorted from blood. These receptors came from a woman aged 25 to 39 in good health.

The rearrangement uses TRBV5-6 and TRBJ1-1; D remains unclear. Between the trimmed V and J ends, which lost 0 bases and 4 bases, there was a span of 7 bases. This CDR3 contains 13 residues. CDR1 is SGHDT and CDR2 is YYEEEE in the germline V gene. CDR3 DNA sequence: TGTGCCAGCAGCTTGGCCTTGAGCACTGAAGCTTTCTTT. It encodes CASSLALSTEAFF.

This clone was found once. The chain couples TRBV6-1 to TRBJ1-2, with D uncertain. Germline assignment: CDR1 MNHNS and CDR2 SASEGT. The CDR3 has 16 amino acids. V lost 1 base and J lost 5, with 17 bases in between. The CDR3 here is CASSEEGSPQGYGYTF. The CDR3 DNA is TGTGCCAGCAGTGAAGAGGGTTCACCCCAAGGGTATGGCTACACCTTC.

The chain joins TRBV5-6 to TRBJ1-2, with a tentative D call TRBD1 (5 bases). The CDR3 is 13 amino acids. Germline CDR1 is SGHDT and CDR2 is YYEEEE. V was clipped by 1 base and J by 8 bases, with 12 bases between them. CDR3 loop: CASSLSAEGGYTF. CDR3 DNA: TGTGCCAGCAGCTTGTCAGCGGAGGGGGGCTACACCTTC.

The chain carries TRBV5-1 and TRBJ2-3; D assignment may be TRBD1 or TRBD2 (6 bases each). Germline V lookup: CDR1 SGHRS, CDR2 YFSETQ. The V end lost 4 bases, the J end lost 6 bases, and 21 bases lay between the germline ends. This CDR3 contains 16 residues. In nucleotides, the CDR3 is TGCGCCAGCAGCCCAAACCTAGGGGGGATAGCGGATACGCAGTATTTT. This sequence encodes CASSPNLGGIADTQYF.

The chain has TRBV11-2 and TRBJ2-7; 11 bases match TRBD2. The V and J ends lost 1 base and 5 bases, in that order; junction bases with no gene match: 4. The CDR3 spans 15 residues. Germline CDR1 SGHAT, CDR2 FQNNGV. This CDR3 reads CASSLGTSGSNEQYF. In DNA, the CDR3 is TGTGCCAGCAGCTTAGGAACTAGCGGGAGTAACGAGCAGTACTTC.

This chain connects TRBV4-2 to TRBJ2-7; a possible D gene is TRBD2 (6 bases). V was clipped by 0 bases and J by 4 bases, with 16 bases between them. CDR3 size: 16 residues. Germline V gene lookup returns CDR1 LGHNA and CDR2 YNFKEQ. This chain's CDR3 is CASSQDLVAEEYEQYF. CDR3 DNA: TGTGCCAGCAGCCAAGATTTGGTAGCGGAGGAATACGAGCAGTACTTC.

The chain links TRBV5-4 to TRBJ2-1; D remains ambiguous. Germline V gene data show CDR1 as SGHNT and CDR2 as YYREEE (reference sequence). Trimming stripped 7 bases from V and 10 bases from J, with 18 bases between. This CDR3 is 13 amino acids long. The chain's CDR3 is CASGQAASEEQFF. The CDR3 DNA sequence: TGTGCCAGCGGCCAAGCTGCGTCGGAGGAGCAGTTCTTC.